These T cell receptor beta chains were read from a single sample in a study of early T cells in non-severe SARS-CoV-2 infection. TCRdb re-called the 5' RACE reads with MiXCR, one entry per CDR3 protein. The sample holds approximately 97,000 distinct CDR3 sequences, over 10% seen once. The material sequenced was whole blood. The source is an adult who was a healthcare worker with PCR-confirmed SARS-CoV-2 infection or an uninfected control (not recorded which). CDR3s include the opening cysteine and the closing phenylalanine or tryptophan. Fields, in order: CDR3 DNA, CDR3 protein, V gene, clone size, D gene, J gene. D genes are given only for firm matches. Clone size is shown for a subset of rows, as once, few, many or a class of expanded clone.

DNA: TGCAGCGTCCAAGCTCTAGCTCCTACGAACACTGAAGCTTTCTTT
CDR3: CSVQALAPTNTEAFF
V: TRBV29-1
size: -
D: -
J: TRBJ1-1

DNA: TGTGCCAGCTCACCAGATGACAGTGTCGCTTTCTTT
CDR3: CASSPDDSVAFF
V: TRBV18
size: -
D: -
J: TRBJ1-1

DNA: TGCGCCAGCATCAGGGATCCGGAGTTCTCCTACGAGCAGTACTTC
CDR3: CASIRDPEFSYEQYF
V: TRBV5-1
size: few
D: -
J: TRBJ2-7

DNA: TGTGCCAGCTCATCCAGCGGGGCCAATCAGCCCCAGCATTTT
CDR3: CASSSSGANQPQHF
V: TRBV18
size: -
D: -
J: TRBJ1-5

DNA: TGTGCCAGCAGAAGGACAGGGCTCGGTAGCACAGATACGCAGTATTTT
CDR3: CASRRTGLGSTDTQYF
V: TRBV6-5
size: many
D: TRBD1
J: TRBJ2-3

DNA: TGCGCCAGCAGCCAAGTCCCCCTGGGTCCTGCGCGGTATGGCTACACCTTC
CDR3: CASSQVPLGPARYGYTF
V: TRBV4-1
size: -
D: -
J: TRBJ1-2

DNA: TGTGCCACCCGGGGGAGGGCAGGGGATGGCTACACCTTC
CDR3: CATRGRAGDGYTF
V: TRBV6-6
size: many
D: -
J: TRBJ1-2

DNA: TGCGCCAGCAGAAAGGACTCCACAGATACGCAGTATTTT
CDR3: CASRKDSTDTQYF
V: TRBV5-1
size: -
D: -
J: TRBJ2-3

DNA: TGTGCCAGCTCCGGTGATCCCATGAACACTGAAGCTTTCTTT
CDR3: CASSGDPMNTEAFF
V: TRBV18
size: -
D: -
J: TRBJ1-1

DNA: TGTGCCAGCAGGTCCCTAGCGGCCTGGATGCCTAGAGACGAGCAGTACTTC
CDR3: CASRSLAAWMPRDEQYF
V: TRBV11-2
size: few
D: TRBD2
J: TRBJ2-7